This T cell receptor beta chain comes out of a study of blood T cell repertoires in COVID-19. Study summary: From the United States, Italy and Spain came samples of acute and convalescent COVID-19. T cells, B-cell-depleted T cells, or PBMCs provided the cDNA or gDNA that served as material.

Trimming stripped 0 bases from V and 7 bases from J, with 17 bases between. CDR3 length equals 17 residues. CDR1 SGHRS and CDR2 YFSETQ come from the germline V gene. Under the authors' procedure: Estimated nucleated cell counts came from reference gene primer amplification. Repertoires were generated with immunoSEQ multiplex PCR, while TCRdb's copy carries only in-frame clones and drops some. Clonal size and the V and J genes are those of that table, whereas D and trimming came from the DNA. Of about 93,000 clones in the sample, 90% were seen once. The sequence derives from a human donor with active COVID-19. The donor label of this sample is uncertain. The rearrangement uses TRBV5-1 and TRBJ1-6, with TRBD1 as a possible D gene (6 bases). Sequences were obtained from peripheral blood. The CDR3: CASSLASAGVGNSPLHF. Written as DNA, the CDR3 is TGCGCCAGCAGCTTGGCTTCGGCAGGGGTTGGGAATTCACCCCTCCACTTT.